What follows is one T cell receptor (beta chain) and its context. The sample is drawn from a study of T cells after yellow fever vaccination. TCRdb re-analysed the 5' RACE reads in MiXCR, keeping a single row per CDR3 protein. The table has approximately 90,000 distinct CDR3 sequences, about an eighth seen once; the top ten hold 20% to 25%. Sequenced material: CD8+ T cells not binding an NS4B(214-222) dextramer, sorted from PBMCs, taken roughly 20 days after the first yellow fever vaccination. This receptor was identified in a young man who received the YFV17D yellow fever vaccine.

The CDR3 nucleotides are TGTGCCAGCAGTAAAAACACAGGGGGCTTGGAGACCCAGTACTTC. Translated, it gives CASSKNTGGLETQYF. The chain carries TRBV6-1 and TRBJ2-5; 9 nucleotides line up with TRBD1. V trimming: 5 bases; J trimming: 5 bases; junction bases outside the gene matches: 9. Germline V gene sequence: CDR1 MNHNS, CDR2 SASEGT. The CDR3 runs 15 residues.